Listed below are T cell receptor beta chains from one sample, sequenced in a study of OX40 agonist ivuxolimab in advanced cancers. Produced via immunoSEQ multiplex PCR; TCRdb's table is partial and in-frame only. The sample contains some 14,000 clones, about 88% of which appear only once. Sequencing used CD4+ or CD8+ T cells sorted from blood, obtained in a trial of the OX40 agonist ivuxolimab. The receptors shown here come from an adult with an advanced solid tumor such as melanoma, head and neck, liver or kidney cancer. CDR3s include the opening cysteine and the closing phenylalanine or tryptophan.

TRBJ2-5 TRBV9 14 CASSVRGGQETQYF
TRBJ1-1 TRBV7-9 11 CASSLGTEAFF
TRBJ2-7 TRBV2 13 CASSARLAGEQYF
TRBJ2-1 TRBV10-3 16 CAILGAGGGSYNEQFF
TRBJ2-5 TRBV15 16 CATSRDRDRGQETQYF
TRBJ2-1 TRBV11-2 17 CASSQPRAGGNYNEQFF
TRBJ2-2 TRBV9 13 CASSVVISGELFF
TRBJ2-7 TRBV27 17 CASSPLIPSGRIYEQYF
TRBJ2-4 TRBV5-6 15 CASSLVGGGGNIQYF
TRBJ1-2 TRBV7-9 16 CASSLGPGTVGEGYTF
TRBJ2-1 TRBV7-6 15 CASSSHHGQYNEQFF
TRBJ1-1 TRBV11-3 15 CASSLDPGMNTEAFF
TRBJ2-5 TRBV6-5 14 CASSSTAFQETQYF
TRBJ1-2 TRBV7-9 13 CASSLAVGVGYTF
TRBJ2-1 TRBV11-3 12 CASSLQGNEQFF
TRBJ2-1 TRBV27 15 CASNYQGAAYNEQFF
TRBJ1-1 TRBV15 14 CATSDQGLNTEAFF
TRBJ1-3 TRBV15 17 CATSRDRGYDRRNTIYF
TRBJ1-5 TRBV5-4 15 CASSLDGVYNQPQHF
TRBJ1-4 TRBV27 13 CASSLWWGEKLFF
TRBJ2-7 TRBV30 14 CAWSVGAGPAEQYF
TRBJ2-1 TRBV2 15 CASSRLAGGRAEQFF